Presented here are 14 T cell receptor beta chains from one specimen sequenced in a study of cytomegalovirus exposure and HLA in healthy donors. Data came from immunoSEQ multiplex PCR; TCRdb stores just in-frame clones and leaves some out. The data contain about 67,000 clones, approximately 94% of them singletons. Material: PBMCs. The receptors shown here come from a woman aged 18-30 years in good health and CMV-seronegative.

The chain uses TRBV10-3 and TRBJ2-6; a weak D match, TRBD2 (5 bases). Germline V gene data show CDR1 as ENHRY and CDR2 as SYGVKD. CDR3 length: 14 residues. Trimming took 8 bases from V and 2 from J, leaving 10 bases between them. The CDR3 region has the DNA TGTGCCATCGCCGAGGGCACTGGGGCCAACGTCCTGACTTTC. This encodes CAIAEGTGANVLTF.

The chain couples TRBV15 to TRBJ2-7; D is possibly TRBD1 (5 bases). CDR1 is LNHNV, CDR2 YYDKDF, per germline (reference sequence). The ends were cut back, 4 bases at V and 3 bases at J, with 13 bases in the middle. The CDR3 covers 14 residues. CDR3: CATSINQGGYEQYF. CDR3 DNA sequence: TGTGCCACCAGCATAAACCAGGGTGGCTACGAGCAGTACTTC. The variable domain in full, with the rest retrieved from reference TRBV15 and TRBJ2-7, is DAMVIQNPRYQVTQFGKPVTLSCSQTLNHNVMYWYQQKSSQAPKLLFHYYDKDFNNEADTPDNFQSRRPNTSFCFLDIRSPGLGDTAMYLCATSINQGGYEQYFGPGTRLTVT.

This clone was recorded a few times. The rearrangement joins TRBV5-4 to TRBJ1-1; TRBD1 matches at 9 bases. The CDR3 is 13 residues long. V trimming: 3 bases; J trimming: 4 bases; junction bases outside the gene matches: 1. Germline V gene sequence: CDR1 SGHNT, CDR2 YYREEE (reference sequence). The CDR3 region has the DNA TGTGCCAGCAGCTCGACAGGGGGCACTGAAGCTTTCTTT. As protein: CASSSTGGTEAFF.

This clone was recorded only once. The CDR3 region is CASSEQQGNTEAFF. CDR3 in DNA: TGTGCCAGCAGCGAACAACAGGGGAACACTGAAGCTTTCTTT. The chain has TRBV7-9 and TRBJ1-1; a weak D match, TRBD1 (6 bases). Trimming left V 5 bases short and J 1 base short, with 11 bases between. The CDR3 has 14 amino acids. CDR1 is SEHNR, CDR2 FQNEAQ, per germline (reference sequence).

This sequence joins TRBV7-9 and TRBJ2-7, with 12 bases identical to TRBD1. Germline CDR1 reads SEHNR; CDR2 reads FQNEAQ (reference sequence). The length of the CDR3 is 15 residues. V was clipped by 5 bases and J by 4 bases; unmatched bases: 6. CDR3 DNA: TGTGCCAGCAGCCCACCGGGACAGGGGGCTTACGAGCAGTACTTC. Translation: CASSPPGQGAYEQYF.

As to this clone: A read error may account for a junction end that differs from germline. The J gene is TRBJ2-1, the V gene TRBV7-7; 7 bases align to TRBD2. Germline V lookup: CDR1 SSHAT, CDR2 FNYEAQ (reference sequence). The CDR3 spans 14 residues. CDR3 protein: CASSLALLAREQFF. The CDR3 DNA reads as TGTGCTAGCAGCTTAGCCTTACTAGCGCGTGAGCAGTTCTTC.

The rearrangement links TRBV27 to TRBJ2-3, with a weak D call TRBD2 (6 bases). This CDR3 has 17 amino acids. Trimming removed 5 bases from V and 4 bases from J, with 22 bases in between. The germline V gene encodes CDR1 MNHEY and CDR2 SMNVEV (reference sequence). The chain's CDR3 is CASSPSPGLPRADTQYF. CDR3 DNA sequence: TGTGCCAGCAGTCCGTCCCCGGGACTCCCAAGGGCAGATACGCAGTATTTT.

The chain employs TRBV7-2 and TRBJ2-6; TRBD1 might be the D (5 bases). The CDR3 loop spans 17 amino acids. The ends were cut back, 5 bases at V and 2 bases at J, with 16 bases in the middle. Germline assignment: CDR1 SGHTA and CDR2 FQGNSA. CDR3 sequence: CASSAQGILPGANVLTF. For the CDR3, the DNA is TGTGCCAGCAGCGCCCAGGGTATATTGCCTGGGGCCAACGTCCTGACTTTC.

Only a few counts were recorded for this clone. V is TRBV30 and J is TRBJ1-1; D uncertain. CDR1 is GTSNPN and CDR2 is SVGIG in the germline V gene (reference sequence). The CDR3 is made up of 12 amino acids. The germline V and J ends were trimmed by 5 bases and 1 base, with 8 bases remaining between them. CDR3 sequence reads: CAWARENTEAFF. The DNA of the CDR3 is TGTGCCTGGGCGAGGGAGAACACTGAAGCTTTCTTT.

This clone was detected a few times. The CDR3 spells CAISESAGQGAITEAFF. For the CDR3, the DNA is TGTGCCATCAGTGAGTCTGCTGGACAGGGGGCCATCACTGAAGCTTTCTTT. The V gene is TRBV10-3, the J gene TRBJ1-1; 11 bases are a match to TRBD1. Germline trimming cut 0 bases from V and 4 bases from J; bases unmatched to any gene: 7. The CDR3 extends over 17 amino acids. Germline lookup yields CDR1 ENHRY and CDR2 SYGVKD.

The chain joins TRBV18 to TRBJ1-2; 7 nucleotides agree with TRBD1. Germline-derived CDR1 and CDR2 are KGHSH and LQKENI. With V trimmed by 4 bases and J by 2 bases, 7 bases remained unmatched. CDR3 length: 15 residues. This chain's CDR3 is CASSLTGRINYGYTF. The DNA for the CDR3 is TGTGCCAGCTCACTGACAGGGAGAATCAACTATGGCTACACCTTC.

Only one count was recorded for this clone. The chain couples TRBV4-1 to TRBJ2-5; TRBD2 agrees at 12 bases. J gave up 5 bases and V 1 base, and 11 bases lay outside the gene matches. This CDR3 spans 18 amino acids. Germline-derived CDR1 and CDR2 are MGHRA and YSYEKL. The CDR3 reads CASSQVMTSGGPRETQYF. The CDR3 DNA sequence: TGCGCCAGCAGCCAAGTTATGACTAGCGGGGGCCCCAGGGAGACCCAGTACTTC.

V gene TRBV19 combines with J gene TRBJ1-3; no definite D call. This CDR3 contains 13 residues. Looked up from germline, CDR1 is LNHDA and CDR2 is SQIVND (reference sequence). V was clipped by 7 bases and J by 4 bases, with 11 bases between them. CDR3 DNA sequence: TGTGCCAGTAATGGAATGGGCGGAAACACCATATATTTT. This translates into CASNGMGGNTIYF.

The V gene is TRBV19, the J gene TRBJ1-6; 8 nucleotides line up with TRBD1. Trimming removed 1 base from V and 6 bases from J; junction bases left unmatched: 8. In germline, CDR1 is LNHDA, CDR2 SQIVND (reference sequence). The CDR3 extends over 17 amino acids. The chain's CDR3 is CASSIGGQGRGNSPLHF. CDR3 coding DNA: TGTGCCAGTAGTATAGGTGGACAGGGAAGAGGTAATTCACCCCTCCACTTT.